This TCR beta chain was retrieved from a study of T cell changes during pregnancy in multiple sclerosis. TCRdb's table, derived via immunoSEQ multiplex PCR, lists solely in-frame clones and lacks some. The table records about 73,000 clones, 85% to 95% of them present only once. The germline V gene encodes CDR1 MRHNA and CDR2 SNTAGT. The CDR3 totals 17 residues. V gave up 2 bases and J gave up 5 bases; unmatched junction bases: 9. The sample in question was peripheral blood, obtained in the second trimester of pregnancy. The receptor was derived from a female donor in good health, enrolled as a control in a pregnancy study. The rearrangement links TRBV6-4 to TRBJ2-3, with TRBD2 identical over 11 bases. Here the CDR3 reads CASSDPRLAGGLDTQYF. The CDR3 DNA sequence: TGTGCCAGCAGTGACCCGCGGCTAGCGGGGGGCCTAGATACGCAGTATTTT.